These T cell receptor beta chains were read from a single sample in a study of shared clonotypes between healthy human individuals. The protocol was immunoSEQ multiplex PCR, while the TCRdb copy is restricted to in-frame clones and leaves out a portion. The table records fewer than 1 million clones, 96% of them present only once. Sequences were obtained from naive CD8+ T cells sorted from blood. These receptors originate from a man aged 30 to 45 in good health. CDR3s include the opening cysteine and the closing phenylalanine or tryptophan. The D gene is left open where the match is weak. Clone size is given for some rows only: seen once, a few or many times, or a class if the clone is expanded.

V: TRBV4-1
size: -
J: TRBJ2-7
D: -
DNA: TGCGCCAGCAGCCAAAGGGGTTTAACGGAAAGCGGCGAGCAGTACTTC
CDR3: CASSQRGLTESGEQYF

V: TRBV10-1
size: few
J: TRBJ2-7
D: TRBD1
DNA: TGCGCCAGCAGTCACTTCGACAGGGGGTCTCACGAGCAGTACTTC
CDR3: CASSHFDRGSHEQYF

V: TRBV2
size: -
J: TRBJ2-1
D: -
DNA: TGTGCTATTACCGGGACCCCACCGGCCAATGAGCAGTTCTTC
CDR3: CAITGTPPANEQFF

V: TRBV19
size: -
J: TRBJ1-5
D: TRBD1
DNA: TGTGCCAGTACCGGGACAGGGGTTTTTGGCCAGCCCCAGCATTTT
CDR3: CASTGTGVFGQPQHF

V: TRBV27
size: -
J: TRBJ2-2
D: TRBD2
DNA: TGTGCCAGCAGCCCTCGGGGACTAGCGAGACGAGCGAACACCGGGGAGCTGTTTTTT
CDR3: CASSPRGLARRANTGELFF

V: TRBV7-8
size: -
J: TRBJ2-5
D: TRBD2
DNA: TGTGCCAGCAGCTTAGAGGCTAGCGGGAACCAAGAGACCCAGTACTTC
CDR3: CASSLEASGNQETQYF

V: TRBV9
size: -
J: TRBJ2-3
D: TRBD2
DNA: TGTGCCAGCAGCCCCCCCCGAGAGGGAGGGGTTCTAGATACGCAGTATTTT
CDR3: CASSPPREGGVLDTQYF

V: TRBV6-5
size: -
J: TRBJ2-1
D: -
DNA: TGTGCCAGCAGCCCGAACCCCTCTAATGAGCAGTTCTTC
CDR3: CASSPNPSNEQFF

V: TRBV27
size: -
J: TRBJ1-1
D: -
DNA: TGTGCCAGCAGTCCCGGACAGCTGAACACTGAAGCTTTCTTT
CDR3: CASSPGQLNTEAFF

V: TRBV5-4
size: -
J: TRBJ2-1
D: -
DNA: TGTGCCAGCAGCTCGGGGACGGTGAATGAGCAGTTCTTC
CDR3: CASSSGTVNEQFF

V: TRBV6-5
size: -
J: TRBJ2-7
D: TRBD1
DNA: TGTGCCAGCAGTCTCCGGACAGGTTACTACGAGCAGTACTTC
CDR3: CASSLRTGYYEQYF

V: TRBV7-9
size: -
J: TRBJ2-1
D: -
DNA: TGTGCCAGCCTGCCCGACTCCCTGACTCTCAATGAGCAGTTCTTC
CDR3: CASLPDSLTLNEQFF

V: TRBV2
size: -
J: TRBJ2-7
D: -
DNA: TGTGCCAGCAGTGAAGCGAGAATGGGCAGGGACTACGAGCAGTACTTC
CDR3: CASSEARMGRDYEQYF

V: TRBV28
size: -
J: TRBJ2-3
D: -
DNA: TGTGCCAGCAGTCTGCGTTTGGCAGATACGCAGTATTTT
CDR3: CASSLRLADTQYF

V: TRBV27
size: -
J: TRBJ1-2
D: TRBD1
DNA: TGTGCCAGCAGGGGCGGGACAGGTGATGGCTACACCTTC
CDR3: CASRGGTGDGYTF

V: TRBV5-1
size: -
J: TRBJ1-4
D: TRBD1
DNA: TGCGCCAGCAGCCCCGGACAGGGCAGTAATGAAAAACTGTTTTTT
CDR3: CASSPGQGSNEKLFF

V: TRBV11-2
size: -
J: TRBJ2-7
D: -
DNA: TGTGCCAGCAGCCTCACCTACGAGCAGTACTTC
CDR3: CASSLTYEQYF

V: TRBV5-1
size: once
J: TRBJ2-3
D: TRBD2
DNA: TGCGCCAGCAGGCAAATAGCGGGAGAAGGGGGCACAGATACGCAGTATTTT
CDR3: CASRQIAGEGGTDTQYF

V: TRBV29-1
size: -
J: TRBJ2-2
D: TRBD2
DNA: TGCAGCGTTCGTCTAGCGGAAGGCGGGGAGCTGTTTTTT
CDR3: CSVRLAEGGELFF

V: TRBV9
size: -
J: TRBJ2-1
D: -
DNA: TGTGCCAGCAGCACCAATGAGCAGTTCTTC
CDR3: CASSTNEQFF

V: TRBV7-8
size: -
J: TRBJ2-3
D: TRBD2
DNA: TGTGCCAGCAGCTCAAGGACTAGCGGGACAGAGGGGCTAGGTAGCACAGATACGCAGTATTTT
CDR3: CASSSRTSGTEGLGSTDTQYF

V: TRBV4-3
size: -
J: TRBJ1-2
D: TRBD1
DNA: TGCGCCAGCAGCCCCGGGACAGGGGCTGGCTATGGCTACACCTTC
CDR3: CASSPGTGAGYGYTF

V: TRBV7-6
size: -
J: TRBJ2-3
D: TRBD2
DNA: TGTGCCAGCAGCTTAGCCGCTAGCGGGTACGAACTCGCTAGCACAGATACGCAGTATTTT
CDR3: CASSLAASGYELASTDTQYF

V: TRBV14
size: -
J: TRBJ2-1
D: -
DNA: TGTGCCAGCGGGTGGAGTAGTGAGACGCAGTTCTTC
CDR3: CASGWSSETQFF

V: TRBV7-6
size: -
J: TRBJ2-2
D: -
DNA: TGTGCCAGCAGCTCCAGGGATACCACCGGGGAGCTGTTTTTT
CDR3: CASSSRDTTGELFF

V: TRBV14
size: -
J: TRBJ1-2
D: -
DNA: TGTGCCAGCAGCCATCCCACAGGGTCGGGCTATGGCTACACCTTC
CDR3: CASSHPTGSGYGYTF

V: TRBV6-5
size: -
J: TRBJ2-2
D: -
DNA: TGTGCCAGCACCCCAGGAAGGGCCGGGGAGCTGTTTTTT
CDR3: CASTPGRAGELFF

V: TRBV6-5
size: -
J: TRBJ1-1
D: -
DNA: TGTGCCAGCAGTTACGGCATGAACACTGAAGCTTTCTTT
CDR3: CASSYGMNTEAFF